This TCR beta chain was captured by sequencing in a study of blood T cells in healthy people across ages. A sample-barcoded 5' primer and a J-beta primer mix were used in a second PCR of roughly 6 to 11 cycles. TCRdb independently ran MiXCR on the 5' RACE reads; one entry per CDR3 protein. Altogether approximately 820,000 distinct CDR3 sequences are present, around 43% being singletons, with the ten largest covering roughly a fifth. CDR3 size: 13 residues. CDR1 and CDR2 (germline): MNHEY, SMNVEV (reference sequence). V lost 3 bases and J 7 bases, leaving 13 bases between the germline ends. Comment on this clonotype: Antigen: not known.

Study-level results: Conclusively comparing naive with antigen-experienced cells was impossible with unsorted PBMCs. Aged donors had fewer naive CD4+ cells and lower diversity than long-lived donors.

The sequencing input was blood. The clonotype comes from a man between 60 and 70 years old in good health. The chain combines TRBV27 with TRBJ2-7, with D unresolved. The CDR3: CASSLSGLGEQYF. The CDR3 DNA sequence: TGTGCCAGCAGTTTGAGTGGTCTGGGTGAGCAGTACTTC.